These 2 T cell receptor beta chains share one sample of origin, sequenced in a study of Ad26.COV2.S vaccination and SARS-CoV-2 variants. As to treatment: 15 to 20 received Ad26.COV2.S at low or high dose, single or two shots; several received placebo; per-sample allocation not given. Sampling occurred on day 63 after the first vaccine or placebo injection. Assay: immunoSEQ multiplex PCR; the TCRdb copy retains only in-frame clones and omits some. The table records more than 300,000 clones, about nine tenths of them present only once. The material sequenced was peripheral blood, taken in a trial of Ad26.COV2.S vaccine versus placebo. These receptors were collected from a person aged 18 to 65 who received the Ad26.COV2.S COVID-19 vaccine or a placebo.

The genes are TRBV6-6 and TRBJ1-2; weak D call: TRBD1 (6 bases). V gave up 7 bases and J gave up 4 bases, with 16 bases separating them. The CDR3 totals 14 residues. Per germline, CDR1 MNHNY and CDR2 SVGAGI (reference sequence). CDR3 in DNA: TGTGCCAGCACCAACCGGGGGGCTAGCTATGGCTACACCTTC. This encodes CASTNRGASYGYTF.

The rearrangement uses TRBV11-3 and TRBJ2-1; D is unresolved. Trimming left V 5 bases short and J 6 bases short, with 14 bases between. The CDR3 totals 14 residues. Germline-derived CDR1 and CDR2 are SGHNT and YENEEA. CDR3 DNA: TGTGCCAGCAGCCTAGTAGTCGGAACCAATGAGCAGTTCTTC. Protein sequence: CASSLVVGTNEQFF.